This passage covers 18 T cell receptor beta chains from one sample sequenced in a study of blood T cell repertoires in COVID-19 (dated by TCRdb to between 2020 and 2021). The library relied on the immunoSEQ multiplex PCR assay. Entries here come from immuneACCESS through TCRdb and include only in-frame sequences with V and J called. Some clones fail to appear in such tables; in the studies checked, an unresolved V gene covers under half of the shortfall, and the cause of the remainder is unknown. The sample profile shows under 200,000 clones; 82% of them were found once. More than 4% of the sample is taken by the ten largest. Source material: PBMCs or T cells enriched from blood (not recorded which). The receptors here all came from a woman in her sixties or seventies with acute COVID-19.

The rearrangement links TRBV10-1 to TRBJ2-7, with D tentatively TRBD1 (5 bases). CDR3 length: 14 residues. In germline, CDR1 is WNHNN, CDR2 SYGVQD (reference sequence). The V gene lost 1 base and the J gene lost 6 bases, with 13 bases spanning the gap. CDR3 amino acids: CASSEFPTGTEQYV. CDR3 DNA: TGCGCCAGCAGTGAGTTCCCTACAGGAACCGAGCAGTACGTC.

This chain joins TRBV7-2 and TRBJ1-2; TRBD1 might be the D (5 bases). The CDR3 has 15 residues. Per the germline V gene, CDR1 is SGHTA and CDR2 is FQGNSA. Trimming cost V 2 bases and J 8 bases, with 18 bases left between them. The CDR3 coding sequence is TGTGCCAGCAGCTTAACGGTGTTAGGGGCCCGAGGCTACACCTTC. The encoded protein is CASSLTVLGARGYTF.

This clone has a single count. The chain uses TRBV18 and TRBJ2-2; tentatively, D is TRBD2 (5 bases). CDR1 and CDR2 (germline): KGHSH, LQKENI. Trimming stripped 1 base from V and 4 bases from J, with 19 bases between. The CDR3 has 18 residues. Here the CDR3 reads CASSPQYGGYGGTGELFF. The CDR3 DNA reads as TGTGCCAGCTCACCACAATATGGCGGGTATGGCGGCACCGGGGAGCTGTTTTTT.

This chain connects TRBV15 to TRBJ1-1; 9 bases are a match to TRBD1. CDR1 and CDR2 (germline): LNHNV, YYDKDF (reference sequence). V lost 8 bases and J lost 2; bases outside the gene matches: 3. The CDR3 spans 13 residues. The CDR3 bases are TGTGCCACCCAAACAGGGGGCAACACTGAAGCTTTCTTT. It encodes CATQTGGNTEAFF. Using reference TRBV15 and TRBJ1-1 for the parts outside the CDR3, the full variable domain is DAMVIQNPRYQVTQFGKPVTLSCSQTLNHNVMYWYQQKSSQAPKLLFHYYDKDFNNEADTPDNFQSRRPNTSFCFLDIRSPGLGDTAMYLCATQTGGNTEAFFGQGTRLTVV.

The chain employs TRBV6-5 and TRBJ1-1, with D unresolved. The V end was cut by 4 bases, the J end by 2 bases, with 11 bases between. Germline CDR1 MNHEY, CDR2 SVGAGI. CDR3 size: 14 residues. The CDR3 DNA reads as TGTGCCAGCAGTTCAGAGAACAGCAACACTGAAGCTTTCTTT. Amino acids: CASSSENSNTEAFF.

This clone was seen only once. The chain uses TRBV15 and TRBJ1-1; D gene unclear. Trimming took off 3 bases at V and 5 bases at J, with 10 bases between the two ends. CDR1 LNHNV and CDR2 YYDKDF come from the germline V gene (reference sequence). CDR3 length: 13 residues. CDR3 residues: CATSSGWRTEAFF. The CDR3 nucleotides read TGTGCCACCAGCAGCGGGTGGAGAACTGAAGCTTTCTTT.

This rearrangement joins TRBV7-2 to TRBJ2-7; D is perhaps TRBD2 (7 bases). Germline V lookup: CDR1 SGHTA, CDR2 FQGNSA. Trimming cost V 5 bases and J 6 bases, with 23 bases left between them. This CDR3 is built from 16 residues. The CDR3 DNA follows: TGTGCCAGCAGCCTAGGAGGTGTGAGGGAGGGGGGCGAGCAGTACTTC. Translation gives CASSLGGVREGGEQYF.

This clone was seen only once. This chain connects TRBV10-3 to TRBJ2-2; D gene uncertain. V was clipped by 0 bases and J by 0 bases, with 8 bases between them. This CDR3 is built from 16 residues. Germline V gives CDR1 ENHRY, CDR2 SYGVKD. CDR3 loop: CAISESLRSNTGELFF. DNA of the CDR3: TGTGCCATCAGTGAGTCTTTGCGGTCGAACACCGGGGAGCTGTTTTTT.

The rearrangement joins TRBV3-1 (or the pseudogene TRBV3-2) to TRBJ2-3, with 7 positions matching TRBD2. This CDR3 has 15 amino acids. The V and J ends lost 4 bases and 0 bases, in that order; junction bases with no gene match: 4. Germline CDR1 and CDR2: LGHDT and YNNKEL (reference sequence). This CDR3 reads CASSPGGGSTDTQYF. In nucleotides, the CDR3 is TGTGCCAGCAGCCCGGGGGGAGGGAGCACAGATACGCAGTATTTT.

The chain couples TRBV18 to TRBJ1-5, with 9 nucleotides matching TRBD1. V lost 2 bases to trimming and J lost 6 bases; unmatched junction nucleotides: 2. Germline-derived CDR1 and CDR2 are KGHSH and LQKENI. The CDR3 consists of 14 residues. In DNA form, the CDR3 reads TGTGCCAGCTCACCATTGGGACAGGGTCAGCCCCAGCATTTT. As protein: CASSPLGQGQPQHF.

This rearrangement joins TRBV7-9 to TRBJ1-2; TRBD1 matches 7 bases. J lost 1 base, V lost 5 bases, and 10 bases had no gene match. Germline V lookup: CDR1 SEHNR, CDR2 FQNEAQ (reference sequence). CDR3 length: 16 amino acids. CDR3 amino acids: CASSQGDRPYNYGYTF. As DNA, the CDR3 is TGTGCCAGCAGCCAGGGGGACAGACCCTATAACTATGGCTACACCTTC.

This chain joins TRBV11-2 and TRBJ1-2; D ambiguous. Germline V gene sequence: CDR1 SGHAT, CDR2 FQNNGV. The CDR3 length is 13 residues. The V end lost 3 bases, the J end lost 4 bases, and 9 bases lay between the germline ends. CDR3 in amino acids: CASSFGSGYGYTF. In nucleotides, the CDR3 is TGTGCCAGCAGCTTCGGGAGTGGCTATGGCTACACCTTC. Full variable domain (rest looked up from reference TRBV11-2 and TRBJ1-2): EAGVAQSPRYKIIEKRQSVAFWCNPISGHATLYWYQQILGQGPKLLIQFQNNGVVDDSQLPKDRFSAERLKGVDSTLKIQPAKLEDSAVYLCASSFGSGYGYTFGSGTRLTVV.

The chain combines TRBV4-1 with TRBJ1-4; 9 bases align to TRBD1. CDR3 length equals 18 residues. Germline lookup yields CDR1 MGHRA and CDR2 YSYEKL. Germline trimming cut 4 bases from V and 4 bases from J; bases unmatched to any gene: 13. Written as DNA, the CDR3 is TGCGCCAGCAGCCGCGGGCCGGGACAGGGAAGTTTTAATGAAAAACTGTTTTTT. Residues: CASSRGPGQGSFNEKLFF.

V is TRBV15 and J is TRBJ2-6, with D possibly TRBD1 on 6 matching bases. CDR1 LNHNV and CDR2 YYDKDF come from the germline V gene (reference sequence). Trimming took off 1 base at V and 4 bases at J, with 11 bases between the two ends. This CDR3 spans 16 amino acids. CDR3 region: CATSRVGTPGANVLTF. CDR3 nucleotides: TGTGCCACCAGCAGAGTTGGGACACCAGGGGCCAACGTCCTGACTTTC.

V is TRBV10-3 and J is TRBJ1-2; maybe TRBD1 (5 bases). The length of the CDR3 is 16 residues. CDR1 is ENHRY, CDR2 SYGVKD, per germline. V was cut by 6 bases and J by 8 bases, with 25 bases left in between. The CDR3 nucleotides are TGTGCCATCAGAATGGGGACTTTATCAATGTCGGGGGGCTACACCTTC. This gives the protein CAIRMGTLSMSGGYTF.

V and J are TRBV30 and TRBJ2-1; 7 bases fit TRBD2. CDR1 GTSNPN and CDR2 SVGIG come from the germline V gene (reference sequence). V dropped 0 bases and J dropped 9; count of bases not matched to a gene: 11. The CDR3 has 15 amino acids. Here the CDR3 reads CAWSVTGGGIGEQFF. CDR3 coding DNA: TGTGCCTGGAGTGTCACGGGAGGAGGTATTGGTGAGCAGTTCTTC.

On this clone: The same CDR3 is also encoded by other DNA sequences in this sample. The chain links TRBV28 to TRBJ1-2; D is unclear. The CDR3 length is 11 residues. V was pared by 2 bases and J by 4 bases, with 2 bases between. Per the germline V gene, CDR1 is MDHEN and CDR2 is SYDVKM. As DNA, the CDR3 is TGTGCCAGCAGTTTACTCTATGGCTACACCTTC. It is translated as CASSLLYGYTF.

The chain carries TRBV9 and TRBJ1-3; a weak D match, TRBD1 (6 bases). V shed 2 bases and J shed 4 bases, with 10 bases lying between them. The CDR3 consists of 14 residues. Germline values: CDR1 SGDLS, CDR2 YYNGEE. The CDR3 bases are TGTGCCAGCAGCGTGTGGACAGAAGGAAACACCATATATTTT. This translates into CASSVWTEGNTIYF.